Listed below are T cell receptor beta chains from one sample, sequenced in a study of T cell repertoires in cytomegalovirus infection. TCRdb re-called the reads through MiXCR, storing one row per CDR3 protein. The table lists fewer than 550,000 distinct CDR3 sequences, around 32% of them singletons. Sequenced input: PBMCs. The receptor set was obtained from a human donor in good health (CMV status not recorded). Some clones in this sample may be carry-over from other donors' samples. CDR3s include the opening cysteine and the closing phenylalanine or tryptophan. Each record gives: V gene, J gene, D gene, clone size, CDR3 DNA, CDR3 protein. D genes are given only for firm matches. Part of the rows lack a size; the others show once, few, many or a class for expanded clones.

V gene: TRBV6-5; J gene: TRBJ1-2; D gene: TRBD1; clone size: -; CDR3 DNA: TGTGCCAGCAGAGGGACCGGGACAGGGTCGGACTATGGCTACACCTTC; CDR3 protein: CASRGTGTGSDYGYTF
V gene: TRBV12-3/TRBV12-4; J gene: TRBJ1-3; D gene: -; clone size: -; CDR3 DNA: TGTGCCAGCAGTAACCGGGGTGGCGGAGGCTCTGGAAACACCATATATTTT; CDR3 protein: CASSNRGGGGSGNTIYF
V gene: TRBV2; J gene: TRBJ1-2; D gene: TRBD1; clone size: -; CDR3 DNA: TGTGCCAGCAGTGACTATACAGGGGTCTATGGCTACACCTTC; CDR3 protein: CASSDYTGVYGYTF
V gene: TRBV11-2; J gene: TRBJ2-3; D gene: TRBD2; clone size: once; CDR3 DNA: TGTGCCAGCAGCTCGCTAGCGGGGACATTGAATACGCAGTATTTT; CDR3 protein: CASSSLAGTLNTQYF
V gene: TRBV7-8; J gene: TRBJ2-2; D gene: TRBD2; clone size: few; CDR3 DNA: TGTGCCAGCAGCTTAGCTGTCGGACTAGCGGGGGCGGGGACCGGGGAGCTGTTTTTT; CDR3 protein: CASSLAVGLAGAGTGELFF
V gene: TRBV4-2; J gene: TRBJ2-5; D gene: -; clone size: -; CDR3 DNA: TGTGCCAGCAGCCAAGATACCGGGGCAAAGGGGGAGACCCAGTACTTC; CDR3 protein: CASSQDTGAKGETQYF
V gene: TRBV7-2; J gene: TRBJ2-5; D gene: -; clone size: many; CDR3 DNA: TGTGCCAGCAGCTACGGACAAGAGACCCAGTACTTC; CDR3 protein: CASSYGQETQYF
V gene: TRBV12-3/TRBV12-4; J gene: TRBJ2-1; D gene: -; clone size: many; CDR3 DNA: TGTGCCAGCAGTTTGCTAACCCCTAGCAATGAGCAGTTCTTC; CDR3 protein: CASSLLTPSNEQFF
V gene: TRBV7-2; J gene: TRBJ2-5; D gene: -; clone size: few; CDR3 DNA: TGTGCCAGCAGCTCCCTCTCCAAAGAGACCCAGTACTTC; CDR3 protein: CASSSLSKETQYF
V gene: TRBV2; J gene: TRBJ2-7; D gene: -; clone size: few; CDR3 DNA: TGTGCCAGCAGTAAGGGAGGGGGTGCCCTCTACGAGCAGTACTTC; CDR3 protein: CASSKGGGALYEQYF
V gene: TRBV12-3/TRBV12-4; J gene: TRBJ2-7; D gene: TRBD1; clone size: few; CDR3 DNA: TGTGCCAGCAGTGCCCGGGACAGTTTACCGTACGAGCAGTACTTC; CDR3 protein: CASSARDSLPYEQYF
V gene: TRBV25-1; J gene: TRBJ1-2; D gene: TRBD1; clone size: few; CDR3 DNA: TGTGCCAGCAGTGGCCTGACAGGGGCCTATGGCTACACCTTC; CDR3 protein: CASSGLTGAYGYTF
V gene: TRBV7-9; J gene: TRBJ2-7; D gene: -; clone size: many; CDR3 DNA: TGTGCCAGCAGCGTAGCGACAGTCTCCTACGAGCAGTACTTC; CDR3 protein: CASSVATVSYEQYF
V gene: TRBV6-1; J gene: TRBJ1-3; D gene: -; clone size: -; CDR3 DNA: TGTGCCAGCCAGCAGGGCAGGGCAACTGGAAACACCATATATTTT; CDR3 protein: CASQQGRATGNTIYF
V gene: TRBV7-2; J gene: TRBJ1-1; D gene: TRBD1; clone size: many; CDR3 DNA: TGTGCCAGCAGCTTAAAACAGGGGATTAACACTGAAGCTTTCTTT; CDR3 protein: CASSLKQGINTEAFF
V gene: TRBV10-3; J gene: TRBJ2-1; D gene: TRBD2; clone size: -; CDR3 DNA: TGTGCCATCTCCCCAGCGGGGGGCTACAATGAGCAGTTCTTC; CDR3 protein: CAISPAGGYNEQFF